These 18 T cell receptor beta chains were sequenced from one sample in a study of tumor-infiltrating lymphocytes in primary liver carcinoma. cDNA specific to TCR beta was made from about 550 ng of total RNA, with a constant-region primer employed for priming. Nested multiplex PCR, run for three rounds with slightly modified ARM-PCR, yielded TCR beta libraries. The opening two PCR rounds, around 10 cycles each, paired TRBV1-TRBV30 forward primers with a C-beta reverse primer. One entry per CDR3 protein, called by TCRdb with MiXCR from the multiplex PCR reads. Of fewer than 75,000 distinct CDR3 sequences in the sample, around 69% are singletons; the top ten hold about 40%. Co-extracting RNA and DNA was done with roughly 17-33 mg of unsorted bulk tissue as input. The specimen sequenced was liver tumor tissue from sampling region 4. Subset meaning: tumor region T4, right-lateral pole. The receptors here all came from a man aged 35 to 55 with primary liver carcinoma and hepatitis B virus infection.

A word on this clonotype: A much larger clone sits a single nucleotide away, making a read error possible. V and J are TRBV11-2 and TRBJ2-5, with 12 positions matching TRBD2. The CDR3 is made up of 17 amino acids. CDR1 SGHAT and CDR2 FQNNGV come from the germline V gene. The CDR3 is CASSPTMTSGSGETHYF. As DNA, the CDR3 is TGTGCCAGCAGCCCCACTATGACTAGCGGGAGTGGAGAGACCCATTACTTC.

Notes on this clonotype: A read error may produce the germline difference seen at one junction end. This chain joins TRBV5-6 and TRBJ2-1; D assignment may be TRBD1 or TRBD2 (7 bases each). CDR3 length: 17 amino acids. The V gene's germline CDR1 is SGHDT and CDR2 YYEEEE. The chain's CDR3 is CASSSNLQGRGYIEQFF. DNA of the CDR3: TGTGCCAGTAGCTCGAACCTACAGGGGCGGGGGTACATTGAGCAGTTCTTC.

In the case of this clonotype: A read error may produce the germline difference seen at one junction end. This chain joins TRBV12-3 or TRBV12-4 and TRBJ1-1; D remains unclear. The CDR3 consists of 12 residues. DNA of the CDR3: TGTGACAGCAGCAGGAGAAACACTGAAGTTTTCTTT. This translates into CDSSRRNTEVFF.

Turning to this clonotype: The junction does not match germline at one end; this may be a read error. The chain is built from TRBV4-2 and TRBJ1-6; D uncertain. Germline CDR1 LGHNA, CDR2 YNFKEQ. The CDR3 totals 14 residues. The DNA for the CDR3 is TGTGCAAGCAGCACACGGGGTAATAATTCACTCCTCCACTTT. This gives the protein CASSTRGNNSLLHF.

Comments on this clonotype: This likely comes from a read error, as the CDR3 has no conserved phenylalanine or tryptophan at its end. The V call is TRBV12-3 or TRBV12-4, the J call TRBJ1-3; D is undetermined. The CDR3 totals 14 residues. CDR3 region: CTSSPVCSGNTIYY. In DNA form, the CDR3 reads TGTACCAGCAGTCCTGTTTGCTCTGGAAACACCATATATTAT.

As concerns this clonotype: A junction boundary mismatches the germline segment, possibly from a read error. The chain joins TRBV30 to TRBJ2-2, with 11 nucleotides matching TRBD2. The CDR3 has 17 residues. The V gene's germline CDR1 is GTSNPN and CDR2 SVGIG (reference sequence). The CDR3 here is CACSVGTSGPNTGELFF. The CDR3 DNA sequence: TGTGCCTGTAGTGTAGGGACTAGCGGTCCGAACACCGGGGAGCTGTTTTTT. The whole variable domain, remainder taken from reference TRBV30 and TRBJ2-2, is SQTIHQWPATLVQPVGSPLSLECTVEGTSNPNLYWYRQAAGRGLQLLFYSVGIGQISSEVPQNLSASRPQDRQFILSSKKLLLSDSGFYLCACSVGTSGPNTGELFFGEGSRLTVL.

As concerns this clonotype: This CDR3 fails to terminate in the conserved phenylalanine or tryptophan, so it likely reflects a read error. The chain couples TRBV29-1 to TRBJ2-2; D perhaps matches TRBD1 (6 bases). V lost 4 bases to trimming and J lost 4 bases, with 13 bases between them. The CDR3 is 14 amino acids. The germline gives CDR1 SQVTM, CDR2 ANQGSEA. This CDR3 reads CSVVFQGTTGELFY. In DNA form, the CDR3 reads TGCAGCGTTGTATTTCAGGGGACCACCGGGGAGCTGTTTTAT.

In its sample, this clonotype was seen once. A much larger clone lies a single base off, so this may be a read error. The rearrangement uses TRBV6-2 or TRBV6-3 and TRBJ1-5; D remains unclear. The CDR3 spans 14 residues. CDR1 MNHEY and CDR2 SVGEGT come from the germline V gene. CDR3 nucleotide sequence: TGTGCCAGCAGTTACAGCCATAGCAATCCGCCCCAGCATTTT. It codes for CASSYSHSNPPQHF.

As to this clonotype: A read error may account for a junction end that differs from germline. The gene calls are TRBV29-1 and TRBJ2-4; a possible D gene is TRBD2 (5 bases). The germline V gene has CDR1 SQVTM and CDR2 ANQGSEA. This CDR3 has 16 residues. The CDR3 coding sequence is TGCAGCGTTGTTACCCTAAGCCGGCTAGCCAAAAACATTCAGCACTTC. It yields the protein CSVVTLSRLAKNIQHF. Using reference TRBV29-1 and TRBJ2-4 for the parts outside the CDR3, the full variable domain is SAVISQKPSRDICQRGTSLTIQCQVDSQVTMMFWYRQQPGQSLTLIATANQGSEATYESGFVIDKFPISRPNLTFSTLTVSNMSPEDSSIYLCSVVTLSRLAKNIQHFGAGTRLSVL.

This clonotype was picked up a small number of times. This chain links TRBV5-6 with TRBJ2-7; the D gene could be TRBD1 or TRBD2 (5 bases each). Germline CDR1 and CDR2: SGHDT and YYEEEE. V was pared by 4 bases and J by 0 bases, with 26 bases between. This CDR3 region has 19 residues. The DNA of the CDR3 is TGTGCCAGCAGCGCCACAAGGGCCCGCGAGGGGCAGAACTCCTACGAGCAGTACTTC. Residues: CASSATRAREGQNSYEQYF.

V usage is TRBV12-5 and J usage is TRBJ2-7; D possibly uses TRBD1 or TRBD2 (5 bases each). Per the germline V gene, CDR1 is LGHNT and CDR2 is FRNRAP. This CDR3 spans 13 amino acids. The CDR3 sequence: CVIEGTGSYEQYF. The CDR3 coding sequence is TGTGTCATTGAGGGGACCGGTTCCTACGAGCAGTACTTC.

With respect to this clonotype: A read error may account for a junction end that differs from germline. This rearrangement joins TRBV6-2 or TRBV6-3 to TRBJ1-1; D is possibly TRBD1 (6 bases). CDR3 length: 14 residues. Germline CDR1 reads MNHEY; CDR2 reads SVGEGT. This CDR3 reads CASRGQGRWTEVFF. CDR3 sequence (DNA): TGTGCCAGCAGGGGGCAGGGGAGATGGACTGAAGTTTTCTTT.

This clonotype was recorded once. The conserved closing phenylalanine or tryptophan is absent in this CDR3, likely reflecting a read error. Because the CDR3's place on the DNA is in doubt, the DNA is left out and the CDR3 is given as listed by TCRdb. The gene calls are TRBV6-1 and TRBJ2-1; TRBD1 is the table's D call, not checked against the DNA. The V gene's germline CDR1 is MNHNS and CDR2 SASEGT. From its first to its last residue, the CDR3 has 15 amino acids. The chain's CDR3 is CASTLERHTYNEQFI.

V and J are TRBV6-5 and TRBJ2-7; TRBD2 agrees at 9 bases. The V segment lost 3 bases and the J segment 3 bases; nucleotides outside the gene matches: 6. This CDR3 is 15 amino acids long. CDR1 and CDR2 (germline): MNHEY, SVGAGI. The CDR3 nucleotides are TGTGCCAGCAGTTATCGGACTAGCGAGGGCTACGAGCAGTACTTC. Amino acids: CASSYRTSEGYEQYF.

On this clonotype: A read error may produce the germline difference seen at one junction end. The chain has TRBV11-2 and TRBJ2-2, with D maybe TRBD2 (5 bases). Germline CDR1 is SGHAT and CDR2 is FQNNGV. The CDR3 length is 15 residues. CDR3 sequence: CVSSFTGSNTEELFF. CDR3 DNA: TGTGTCAGCAGCTTTACGGGATCGAATACCGAGGAGCTGTTTTTT.

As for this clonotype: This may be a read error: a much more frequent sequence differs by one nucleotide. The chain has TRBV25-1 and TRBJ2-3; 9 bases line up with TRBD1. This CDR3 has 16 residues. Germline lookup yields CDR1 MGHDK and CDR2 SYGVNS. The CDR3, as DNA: TGTGCCAGCAGTGAATTCTGGGACAGGGACACAGATACGAAGTATTTT. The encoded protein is CASSEFWDRDTDTKYF.

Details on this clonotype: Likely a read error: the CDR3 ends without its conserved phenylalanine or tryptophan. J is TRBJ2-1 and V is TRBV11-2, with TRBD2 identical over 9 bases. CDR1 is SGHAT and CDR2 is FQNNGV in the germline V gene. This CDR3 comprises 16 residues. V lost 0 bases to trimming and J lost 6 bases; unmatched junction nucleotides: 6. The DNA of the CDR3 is TGTGCCAGCAGCTTAGATCTCCTAGCGGGAATCAATGAGCAGTTCCTC. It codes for CASSLDLLAGINEQFL.

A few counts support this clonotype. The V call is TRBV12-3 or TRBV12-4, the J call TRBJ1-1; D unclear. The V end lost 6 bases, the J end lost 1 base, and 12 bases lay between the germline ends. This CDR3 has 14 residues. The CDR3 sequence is CASSSSGANTEAFF. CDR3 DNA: TGTGCCAGCAGCTCTTCCGGTGCGAACACTGAAGCTTTCTTT.